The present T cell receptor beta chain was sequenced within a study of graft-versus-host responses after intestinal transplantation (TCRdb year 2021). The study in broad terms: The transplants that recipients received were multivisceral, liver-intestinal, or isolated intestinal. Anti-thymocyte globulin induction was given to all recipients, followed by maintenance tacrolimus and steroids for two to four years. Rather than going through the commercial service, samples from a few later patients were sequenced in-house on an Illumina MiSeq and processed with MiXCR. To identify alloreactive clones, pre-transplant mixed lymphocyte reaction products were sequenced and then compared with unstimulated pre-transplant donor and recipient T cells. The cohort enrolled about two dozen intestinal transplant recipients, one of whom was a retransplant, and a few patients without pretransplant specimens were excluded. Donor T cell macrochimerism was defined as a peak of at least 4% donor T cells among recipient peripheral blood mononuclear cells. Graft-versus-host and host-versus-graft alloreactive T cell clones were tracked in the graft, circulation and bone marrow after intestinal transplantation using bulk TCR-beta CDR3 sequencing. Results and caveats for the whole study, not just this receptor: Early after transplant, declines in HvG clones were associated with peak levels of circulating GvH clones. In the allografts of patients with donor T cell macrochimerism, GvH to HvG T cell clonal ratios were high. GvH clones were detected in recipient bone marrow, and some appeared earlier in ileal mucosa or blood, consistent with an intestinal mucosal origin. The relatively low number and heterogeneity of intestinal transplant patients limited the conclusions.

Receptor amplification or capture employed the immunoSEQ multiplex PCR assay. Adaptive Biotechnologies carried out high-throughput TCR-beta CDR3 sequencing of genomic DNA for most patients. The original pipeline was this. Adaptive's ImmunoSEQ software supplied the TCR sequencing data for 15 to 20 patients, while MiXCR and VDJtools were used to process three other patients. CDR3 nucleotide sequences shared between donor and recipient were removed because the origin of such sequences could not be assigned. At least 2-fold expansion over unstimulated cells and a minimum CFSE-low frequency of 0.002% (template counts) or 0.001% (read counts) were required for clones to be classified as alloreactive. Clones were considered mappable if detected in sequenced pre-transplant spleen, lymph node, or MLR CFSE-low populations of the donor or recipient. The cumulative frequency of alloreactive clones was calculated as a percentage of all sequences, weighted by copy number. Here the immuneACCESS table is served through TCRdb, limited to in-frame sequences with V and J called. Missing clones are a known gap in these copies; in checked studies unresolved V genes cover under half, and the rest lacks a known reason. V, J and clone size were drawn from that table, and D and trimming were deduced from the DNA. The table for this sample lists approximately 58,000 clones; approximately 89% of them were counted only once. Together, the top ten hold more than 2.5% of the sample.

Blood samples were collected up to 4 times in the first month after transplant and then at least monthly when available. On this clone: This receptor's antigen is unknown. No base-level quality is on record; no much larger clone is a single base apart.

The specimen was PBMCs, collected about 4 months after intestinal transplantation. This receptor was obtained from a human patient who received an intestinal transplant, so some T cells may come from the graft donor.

The CDR3 region: CASSFTGQTYEQYF. Read as DNA, the sequence is TGTGCCAGCAGCTTCACGGGACAGACCTACGAGCAGTACTTC. The rearranged segments are TRBV7-9 and TRBJ2-7; TRBD1 fits 7 bases in the junction. In the germline V gene (reference sequence), CDR1 corresponds to SEHNR and CDR2 to FQNEAQ. From cysteine to phenylalanine, the CDR3 is 14 amino acids long. Here the CDR3 DNA is all that survives: 42 bases in frame from base 1. For this chain, trimming is 3 bases at the V end and 2 bases at the J end, and the number of junction bases without a gene match is 4.